The rows below give T cell receptor beta chains drawn from one sample of a study of cytomegalovirus exposure and HLA in healthy donors. Only in-frame clones appear in the TCRdb table, and some are missing; sequencing was by immunoSEQ multiplex PCR. Seen in this sample are approximately 72,000 clones; the ten most common clones hold 2.7%. Specimen: PBMCs. Every receptor here comes from a man between 35 and 55 years old in good health and CMV-seronegative. Both conserved end residues are part of each CDR3. The D gene is left open where the match is weak.

cdr3_length	d_call	v_call	j_call	cdr3_aa
15	TRBD1	TRBV5-1	TRBJ1-2	CASSLEGQGFSGYTF
13	.	TRBV7-2	TRBJ2-7	CASRQTQSGEQYF
18	TRBD1	TRBV7-2	TRBJ1-5	CASSLVDRVGKGNQPQHF
15	TRBD2	TRBV7-6	TRBJ2-7	CASSLKAGGPGAKYF
14	.	TRBV27	TRBJ1-6	CASSSLTENSPLHF
13	.	TRBV11-3	TRBJ2-2	CASSLPNTGELFF
16	TRBD1	TRBV5-4	TRBJ2-2	CASSLSRDRAGGELFF
17	TRBD2	TRBV4-1	TRBJ2-3	CASSRFRRGGPADTQYF
15	TRBD1	TRBV5-1	TRBJ2-7	CASSLEVTGGYEQYF
15	TRBD1	TRBV2	TRBJ2-7	CASTKGQGKTYEQYF
15	TRBD2	TRBV11-2	TRBJ2-7	CASSAISGASYEQYF
13	.	TRBV6-5	TRBJ2-5	CASSYAQQETQYF
13	.	TRBV5-1	TRBJ2-1	CASSFEYHNEQFF
15	TRBD1	TRBV7-8	TRBJ2-5	CASSLRDRGKETQYF
13	TRBD1	TRBV30	TRBJ1-1	CAWRGQGRAEAFF
14	.	TRBV12-5	TRBJ1-2	CASGLVGQPYGYTF
13	TRBD1	TRBV29-1	TRBJ2-7	CSVVRDRVPEQYF
15	TRBD1	TRBV7-3	TRBJ2-2	CASSRDSANTGELFF
13	.	TRBV6-1	TRBJ2-5	CASSDSPPETQYF
15	.	TRBV9	TRBJ1-1	CASSVGAGPDTEAFF
16	TRBD1	TRBV6-1	TRBJ1-5	CASSEGGGYSNQPQHF
15	.	TRBV9	TRBJ1-5	CASSPGTGYNQPQHF
13	.	TRBV6-6	TRBJ1-2	CAPGGIGRHGYTF
15	.	TRBV30	TRBJ1-2	CAWSVGALAPYGYTF
15	TRBD1	TRBV12-5	TRBJ1-5	CASGPTGQSNQPQHF
13	.	TRBV10-2	TRBJ2-7	CASTLGGRNEQYF
17	TRBD1	TRBV18	TRBJ2-6	CASLSTGGDSGANVLTF
15	.	TRBV30	TRBJ1-5	CAWSVSGGTGQPQHF
13	.	TRBV11-2	TRBJ1-2	CASSLDPSGGYTF
15	.	TRBV9	TRBJ1-1	CASSVGRGHPTEAFF
14	TRBD2	TRBV27	TRBJ2-1	CASRTSGEYNEQFF
15	.	TRBV7-2	TRBJ1-5	CASSSPGGVGQPQHF
15	TRBD1	TRBV4-1	TRBJ1-2	CASSHPGTENYGYTF
16	TRBD2	TRBV2	TRBJ2-7	CASSETSGGYKGEQYF
13	TRBD1	TRBV5-1	TRBJ1-2	CASSLGQGGGYTF
13	.	TRBV19	TRBJ2-7	CASSIGQFNEQYF
17	TRBD2	TRBV2	TRBJ2-5	CASSSGLAGPLGETQYF
18	TRBD2	TRBV5-1	TRBJ2-2	CASSPRASGGINTGELFF
12	.	TRBV6-1	TRBJ1-4	CASSGVNEKLFF
15	TRBD2	TRBV29-1	TRBJ2-1	CSVGGSGGNYNEQFF
20	TRBD1	TRBV27	TRBJ2-5	CASTQNPRTGLEDNQETQYF
16	TRBD1	TRBV28	TRBJ2-7	CASSTPGDRVTYEQYF
12	.	TRBV30	TRBJ1-2	CAWSTGTGGYTF
15	TRBD1	TRBV7-3	TRBJ2-3	CASSPGQGLTDTQYF
12	.	TRBV30	TRBJ2-7	CASSVGGHEQYF
16	TRBD1	TRBV28	TRBJ1-6	CASSLEGGQGHSPLHF
15	TRBD1	TRBV7-9	TRBJ2-7	CASSRGGQGPLEQYF
13	.	TRBV19	TRBJ2-7	CASSTGFTYEQYF
11	.	TRBV2	TRBJ2-5	CASSEAETQYF
14	TRBD2	TRBV7-3	TRBJ2-1	CASSEGLAGGVQFF
18	TRBD2	TRBV28	TRBJ2-3	CASSTPLSLAGITDTQYF
16	TRBD2	TRBV13	TRBJ2-1	CASSFQGLALNNEQFF
18	TRBD2	TRBV13	TRBJ2-3	CASSLVTGGPVNTDTQYF
14	.	TRBV7-3	TRBJ2-2	CASSPTSNSGELFF
13	TRBD1	TRBV29-1	TRBJ2-5	CSVERTGGETQYF
16	TRBD1	TRBV19	TRBJ1-1	CASTTGTGGRYTEAFF
14	.	TRBV19	TRBJ1-4	CASSRPGGGEKLFF
17	TRBD2	TRBV9	TRBJ2-2	CASSVARGGLNTGELFF
12	.	TRBV6-1	TRBJ1-1	CASSDSSTEAFF